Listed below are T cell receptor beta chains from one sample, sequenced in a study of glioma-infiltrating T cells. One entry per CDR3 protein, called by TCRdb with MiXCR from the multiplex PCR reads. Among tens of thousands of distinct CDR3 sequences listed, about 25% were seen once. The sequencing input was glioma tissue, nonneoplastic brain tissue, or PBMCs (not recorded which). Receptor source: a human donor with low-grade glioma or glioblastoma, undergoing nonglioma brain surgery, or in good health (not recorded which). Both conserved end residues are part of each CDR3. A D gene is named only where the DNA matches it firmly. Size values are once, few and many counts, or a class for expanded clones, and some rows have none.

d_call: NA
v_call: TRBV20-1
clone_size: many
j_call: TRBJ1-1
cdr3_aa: CSASRQIMNTEAFF
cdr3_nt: TGCAGTGCTAGCAGACAGATTATGAACACTGAAGCTTTCTTT

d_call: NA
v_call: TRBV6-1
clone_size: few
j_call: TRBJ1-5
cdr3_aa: CASNTRGSSGQPQHF
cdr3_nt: TGTGCCAGCAATACCCGAGGGTCGAGCGGGCAGCCCCAGCATTTT

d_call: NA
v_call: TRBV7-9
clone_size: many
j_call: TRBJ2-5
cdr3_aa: CASRAGWGETQYF
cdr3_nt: TGTGCCAGCCGGGCAGGGTGGGGAGAGACCCAGTACTTC

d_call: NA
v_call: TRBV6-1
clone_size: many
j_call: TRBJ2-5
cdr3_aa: CASSYGGKETQYF
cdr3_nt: TGTGCCAGCAGTTATGGGGGAAAAGAGACCCAGTACTTC

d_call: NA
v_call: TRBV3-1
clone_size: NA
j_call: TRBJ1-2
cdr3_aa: CASSQHLGGSQNYGYTF
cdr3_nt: TGTGCCAGCAGCCAACATCTGGGGGGCAGCCAAAACTATGGCTACACCTTC

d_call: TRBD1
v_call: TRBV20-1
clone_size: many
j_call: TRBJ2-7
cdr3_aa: CSASRTGGGEQYF
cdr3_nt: TGCAGTGCCTCACGGACAGGGGGCGGGGAGCAGTACTTC

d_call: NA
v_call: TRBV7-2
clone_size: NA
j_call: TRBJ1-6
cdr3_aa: CVSSLTQGTNSPLHF
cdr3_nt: TGTGTTAGCAGCTTAACGCAGGGAACGAATTCACCCCTCCACTTT

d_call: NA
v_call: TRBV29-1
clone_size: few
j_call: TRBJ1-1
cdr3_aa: CSVVSVTEAFF
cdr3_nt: TGCAGCGTTGTTTCGGTGACTGAAGCTTTCTTT

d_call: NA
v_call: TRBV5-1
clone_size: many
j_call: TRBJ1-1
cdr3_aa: CASRSHSQGVGTEAFF
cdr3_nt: TGCGCCAGCAGATCACATTCACAGGGTGTTGGAACTGAAGCTTTCTTT

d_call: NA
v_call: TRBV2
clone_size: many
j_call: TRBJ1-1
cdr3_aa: CASRTPPAKDGAFF
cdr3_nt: TGTGCCAGCAGAACACCCCCGGCCAAGGACGGAGCTTTCTTT

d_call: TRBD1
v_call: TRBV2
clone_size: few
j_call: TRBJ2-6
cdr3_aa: CASSDFGQGLPGANVLTF
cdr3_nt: TGTGCCAGCAGTGATTTTGGACAGGGATTGCCTGGGGCCAACGTCCTGACTTTC

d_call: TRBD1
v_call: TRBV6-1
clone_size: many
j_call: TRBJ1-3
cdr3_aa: CASRHTGAGNTIYF
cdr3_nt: TGTGCCAGCAGGCATACAGGGGCTGGAAACACCATATATTTT